This record looks at one T cell receptor (beta chain) sequence and its context. Its antigen is not identified. These data are taken from a study of graft-versus-host responses after intestinal transplantation. Overall study: Each transplant was multivisceral, liver-intestinal, or isolated intestinal. Induction with anti-thymocyte globulin, then tacrolimus and steroids for around three years, was given to all recipients.

Study-level results: Allograft graft-versus-host to host-versus-graft clonal ratios ran high in patients with graft-donor T cell macrochimerism.

The data were produced by immunoSEQ multiplex PCR, yet TCRdb's version contains in-frame clones alone and is incomplete. The top ten hold approximately 0.28% of the sample, which has some 86,000 clones, about 85% seen once. The sample here was unstimulated CD4+ T cells sorted from spleen or lymph node cells, taken before transplant. The sequence came from a human donor who was the organ donor for an intestinal transplant.

The CDR3 DNA reads TGTGCCATACAGACTTCCATCGGGCGCCCGGGGGGGGAGCTGTTTTTT. As protein: CAIQTSIGRPGGELFF. The chain has TRBV2 and TRBJ2-2, with a possible D match to TRBD2 (5 bases). Germline lookup yields CDR1 SNHLY and CDR2 FYNNEI. V was shortened by 10 bases and J by 8 bases, with 26 bases between the two germline ends. The CDR3 covers 16 residues.